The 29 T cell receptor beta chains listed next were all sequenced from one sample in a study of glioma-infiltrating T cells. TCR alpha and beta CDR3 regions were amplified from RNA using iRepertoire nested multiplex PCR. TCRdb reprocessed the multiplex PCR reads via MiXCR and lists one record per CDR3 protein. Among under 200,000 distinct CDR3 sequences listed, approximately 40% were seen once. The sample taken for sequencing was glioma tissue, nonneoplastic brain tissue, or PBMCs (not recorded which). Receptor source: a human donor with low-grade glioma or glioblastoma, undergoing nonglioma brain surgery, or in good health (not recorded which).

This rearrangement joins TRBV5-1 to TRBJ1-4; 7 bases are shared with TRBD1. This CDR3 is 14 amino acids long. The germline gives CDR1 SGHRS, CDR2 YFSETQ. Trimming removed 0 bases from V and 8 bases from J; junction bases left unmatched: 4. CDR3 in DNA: TGCGCCAGCAGCTTGGGACAGGGAAACGAAAAACTGTTTTTT. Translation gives CASSLGQGNEKLFF.

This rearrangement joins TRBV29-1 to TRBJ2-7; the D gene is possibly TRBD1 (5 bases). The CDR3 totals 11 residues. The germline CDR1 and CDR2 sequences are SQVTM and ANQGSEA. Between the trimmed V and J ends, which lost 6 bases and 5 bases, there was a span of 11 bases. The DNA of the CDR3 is TGCAGCGTGGGGCTTTCCCACGAGCAGTACTTC. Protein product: CSVGLSHEQYF.

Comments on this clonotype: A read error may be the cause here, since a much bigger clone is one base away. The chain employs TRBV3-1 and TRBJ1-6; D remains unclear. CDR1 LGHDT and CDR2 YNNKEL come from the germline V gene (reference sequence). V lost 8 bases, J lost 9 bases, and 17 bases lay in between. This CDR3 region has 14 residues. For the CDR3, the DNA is TGTGCCAGCCGCCCAGATGTTAACGGTTCACCCCTCCACTTT. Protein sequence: CASRPDVNGSPLHF. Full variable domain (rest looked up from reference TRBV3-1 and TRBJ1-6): DTAVSQTPKYLVTQMGNDKSIKCEQNLGHDTMYWYKQDSKKFLKIMFSYNNKELIINETVPNRFSPKSPDKAHLNLHINSLELGDSAVYFCASRPDVNGSPLHFGNGTRLTVT.

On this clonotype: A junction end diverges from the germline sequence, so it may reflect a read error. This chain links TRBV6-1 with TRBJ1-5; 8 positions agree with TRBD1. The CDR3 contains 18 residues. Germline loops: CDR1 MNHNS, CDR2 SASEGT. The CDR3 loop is CASRARDRLVISNQPQHF. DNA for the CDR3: TGTGCCAGCAGAGCCCGGGACAGGCTAGTAATAAGCAATCAGCCGCAGCATTTT.

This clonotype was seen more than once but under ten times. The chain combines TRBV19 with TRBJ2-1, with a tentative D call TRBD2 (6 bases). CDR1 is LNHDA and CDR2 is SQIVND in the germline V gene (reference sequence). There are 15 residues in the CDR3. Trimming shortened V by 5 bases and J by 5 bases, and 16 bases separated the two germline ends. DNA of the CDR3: TGTGCCAGTAGTGGCCGGGGGAGCAGCAACAATGAGCAGTTCTTC. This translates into CASSGRGSSNNEQFF.

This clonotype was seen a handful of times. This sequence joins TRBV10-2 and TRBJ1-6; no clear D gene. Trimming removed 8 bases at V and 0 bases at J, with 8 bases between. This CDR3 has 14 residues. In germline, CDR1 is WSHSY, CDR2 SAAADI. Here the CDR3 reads CASGDSSYNSPLHF. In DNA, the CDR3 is TGCGCCAGCGGAGATAGCTCCTATAATTCACCCCTCCACTTT.

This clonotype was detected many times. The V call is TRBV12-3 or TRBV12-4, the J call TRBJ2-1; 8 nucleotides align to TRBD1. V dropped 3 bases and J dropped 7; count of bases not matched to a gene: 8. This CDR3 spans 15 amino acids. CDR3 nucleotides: TGTGCCAGCAGTTTTCCCCAGGGGGCAGCAAATGAGCAGTTCTTC. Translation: CASSFPQGAANEQFF.

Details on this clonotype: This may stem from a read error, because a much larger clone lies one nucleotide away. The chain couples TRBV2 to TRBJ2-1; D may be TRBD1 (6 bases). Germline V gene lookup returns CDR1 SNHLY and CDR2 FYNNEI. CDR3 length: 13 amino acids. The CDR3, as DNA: TGTGCCAGCAGAGATCGCAGGGGCAATGAGCAGCTCTTC. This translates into CASRDRRGNEQLF.

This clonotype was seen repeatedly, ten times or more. For the CDR3, the DNA is TGTGCCAGCAGTTACGACAGGACAGTCGGCGAGCAGTACTTC. This codes for CASSYDRTVGEQYF. The chain combines TRBV6-2 or TRBV6-3 with TRBJ2-7, with D maybe TRBD1 (6 bases). Germline-derived CDR1 and CDR2 are MNHEY and SVGEGT. The V gene lost 2 bases and the J gene lost 6 bases, with 14 bases spanning the gap. The CDR3 is 14 amino acids.

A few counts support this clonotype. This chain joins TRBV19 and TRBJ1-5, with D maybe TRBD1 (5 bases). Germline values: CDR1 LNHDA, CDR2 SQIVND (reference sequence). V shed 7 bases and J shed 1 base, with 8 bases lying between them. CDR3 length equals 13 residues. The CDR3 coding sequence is TGTGCCAGTAATGGGGACAGCAATCAGCCCCAGCATTTT. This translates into CASNGDSNQPQHF.

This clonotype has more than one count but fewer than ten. DNA for the CDR3: TGCGCCAGCAGCTTGGCTCGGGGTTCCTACGAGCAGTACTTC. This encodes CASSLARGSYEQYF. The chain joins TRBV5-1 to TRBJ2-7, with D perhaps matching TRBD2 (5 bases). This CDR3 has 14 amino acids. The V gene lost 0 bases and the J gene lost 1 base, with 8 bases spanning the gap. Germline CDR1 is SGHRS and CDR2 is YFSETQ.

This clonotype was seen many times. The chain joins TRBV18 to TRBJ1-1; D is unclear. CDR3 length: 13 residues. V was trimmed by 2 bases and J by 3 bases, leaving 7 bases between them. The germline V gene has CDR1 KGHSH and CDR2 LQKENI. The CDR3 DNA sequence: TGTGCCAGCTCACCATTGCGCGACACTGAAGCTTTCTTT. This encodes CASSPLRDTEAFF.

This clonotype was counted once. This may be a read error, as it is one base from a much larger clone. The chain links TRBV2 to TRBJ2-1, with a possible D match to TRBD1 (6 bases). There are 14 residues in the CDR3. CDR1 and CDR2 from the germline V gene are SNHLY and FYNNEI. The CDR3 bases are TGTGCCAGCTCCGGGGTTGGACAGTACAATGAGAAGTTCTTC. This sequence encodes CASSGVGQYNEKFF.

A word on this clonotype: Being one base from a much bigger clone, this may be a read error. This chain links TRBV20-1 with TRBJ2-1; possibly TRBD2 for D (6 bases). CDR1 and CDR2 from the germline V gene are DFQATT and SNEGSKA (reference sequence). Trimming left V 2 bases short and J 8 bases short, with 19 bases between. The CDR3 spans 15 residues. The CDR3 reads CSARKNVWTGDEQFF. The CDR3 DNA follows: TGCAGTGCTAGAAAGAATGTGTGGACGGGGGATGAGCAGTTCTTC.

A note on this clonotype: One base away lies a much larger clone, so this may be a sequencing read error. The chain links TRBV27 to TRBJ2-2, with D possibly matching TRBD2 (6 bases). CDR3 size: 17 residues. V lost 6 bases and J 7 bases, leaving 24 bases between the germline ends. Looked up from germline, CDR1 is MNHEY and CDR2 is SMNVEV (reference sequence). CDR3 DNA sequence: TGTGCCAGCAGCCGAAGGGCTAGCGCGACGTTCAACGGGGAGCTGTTTTTT. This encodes CASSRRASATFNGELFF.

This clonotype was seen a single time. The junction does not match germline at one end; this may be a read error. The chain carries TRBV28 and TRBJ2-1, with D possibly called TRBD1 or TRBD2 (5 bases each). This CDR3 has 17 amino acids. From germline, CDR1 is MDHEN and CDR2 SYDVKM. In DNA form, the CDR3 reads TGTGCCAGCCCTCCCGGGGCACACACGCTTACCTACAATGAGAAGTTCTTC. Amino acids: CASPPGAHTLTYNEKFF. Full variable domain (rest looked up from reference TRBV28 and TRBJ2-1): DVKVTQSSRYLVKRTGEKVFLECVQDMDHENMFWYRQDPGLGLRLIYFSYDVKMKEKGDIPEGYSVSREKKERFSLILESASTNQTSMYLCASPPGAHTLTYNEKFFGPGTRLTVL.

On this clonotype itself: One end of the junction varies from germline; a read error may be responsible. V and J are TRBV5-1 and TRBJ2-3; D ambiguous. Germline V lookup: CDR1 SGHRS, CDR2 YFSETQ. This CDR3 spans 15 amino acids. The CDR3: CSSSLDTPGTDTQYF. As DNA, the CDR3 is TGCTCCAGCAGCCTTGACACCCCAGGCACAGATACGCAGTATTTT.

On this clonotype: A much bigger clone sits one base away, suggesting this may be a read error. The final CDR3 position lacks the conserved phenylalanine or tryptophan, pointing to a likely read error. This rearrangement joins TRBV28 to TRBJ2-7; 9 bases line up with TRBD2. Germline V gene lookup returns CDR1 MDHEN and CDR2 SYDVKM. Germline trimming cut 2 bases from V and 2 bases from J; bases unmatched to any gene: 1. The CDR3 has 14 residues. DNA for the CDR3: TGTGCCAGCAGTTTAGGCGGGAGGGCCTACGAGCAGTACTTA. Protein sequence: CASSLGGRAYEQYL.

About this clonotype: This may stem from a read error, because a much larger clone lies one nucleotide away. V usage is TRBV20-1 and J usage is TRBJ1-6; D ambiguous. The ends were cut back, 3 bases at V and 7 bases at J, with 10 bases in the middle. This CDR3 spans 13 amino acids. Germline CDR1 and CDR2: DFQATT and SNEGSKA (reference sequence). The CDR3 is CSASPDVNSPLHF. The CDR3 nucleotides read TGCAGTGCTAGTCCGGACGTGAATTCACCCCTCCACTTT.

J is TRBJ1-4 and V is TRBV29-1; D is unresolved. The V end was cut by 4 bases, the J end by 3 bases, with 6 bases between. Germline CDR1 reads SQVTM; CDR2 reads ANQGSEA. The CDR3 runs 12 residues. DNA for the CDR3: TGCAGCGTTGCCCATCCTAATGAAAAACTGTTTTTT. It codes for CSVAHPNEKLFF.

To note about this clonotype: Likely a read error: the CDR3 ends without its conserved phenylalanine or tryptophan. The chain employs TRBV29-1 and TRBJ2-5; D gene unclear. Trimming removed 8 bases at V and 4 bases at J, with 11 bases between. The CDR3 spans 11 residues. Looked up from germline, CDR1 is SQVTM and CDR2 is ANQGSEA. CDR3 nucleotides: TGCAGCTTCCGGATAGGAGAGACCCAGTACTCC. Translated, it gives CSFRIGETQYS.

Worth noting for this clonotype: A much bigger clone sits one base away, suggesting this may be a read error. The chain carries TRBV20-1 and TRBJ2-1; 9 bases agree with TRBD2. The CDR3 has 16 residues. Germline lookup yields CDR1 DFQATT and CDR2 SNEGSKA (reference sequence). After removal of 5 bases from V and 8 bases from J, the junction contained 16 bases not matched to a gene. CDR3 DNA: TGCAGTGCTGGTAAAATAGCGGGAGCCAATATCGATGAGCAGTTCTTC. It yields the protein CSAGKIAGANIDEQFF.

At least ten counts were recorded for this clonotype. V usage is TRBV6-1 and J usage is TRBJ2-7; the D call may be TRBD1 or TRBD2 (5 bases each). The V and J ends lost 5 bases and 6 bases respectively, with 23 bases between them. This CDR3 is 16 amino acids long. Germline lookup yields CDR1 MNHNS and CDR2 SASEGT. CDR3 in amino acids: CASSWSSGTGSGEQYF. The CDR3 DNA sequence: TGTGCCAGCAGTTGGAGCTCCGGGACGGGCTCCGGCGAGCAGTACTTC.

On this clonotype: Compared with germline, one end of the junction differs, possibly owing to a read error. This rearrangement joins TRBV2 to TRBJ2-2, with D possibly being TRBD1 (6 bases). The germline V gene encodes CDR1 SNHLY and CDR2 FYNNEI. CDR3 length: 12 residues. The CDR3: CASSEARTELLF. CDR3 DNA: TGTGCCAGCAGTGAAGCCCGGACAGAGCTGCTTTTT.

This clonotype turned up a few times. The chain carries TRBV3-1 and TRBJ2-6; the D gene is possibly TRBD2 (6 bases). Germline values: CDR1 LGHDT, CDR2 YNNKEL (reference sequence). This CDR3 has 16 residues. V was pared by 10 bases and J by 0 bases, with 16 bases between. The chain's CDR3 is CATSRGEASGANVLTF. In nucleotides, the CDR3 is TGTGCCACCTCCAGAGGGGAGGCCTCTGGGGCCAACGTCCTGACTTTC.

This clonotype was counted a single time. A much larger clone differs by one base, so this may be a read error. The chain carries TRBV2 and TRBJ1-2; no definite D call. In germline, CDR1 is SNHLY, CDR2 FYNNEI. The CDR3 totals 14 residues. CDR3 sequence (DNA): TGTGCCAACAGTGAGCAGGCGGCGGGTTATGGCTACACCTTC. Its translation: CANSEQAAGYGYTF.

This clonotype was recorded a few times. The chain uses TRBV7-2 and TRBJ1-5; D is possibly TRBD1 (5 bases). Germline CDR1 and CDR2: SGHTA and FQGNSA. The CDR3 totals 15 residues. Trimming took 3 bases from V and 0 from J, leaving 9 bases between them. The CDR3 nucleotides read TGTGCCAGCAGCTTCCAGGGCTATAGCAATCAGCCCCAGCATTTT. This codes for CASSFQGYSNQPQHF.

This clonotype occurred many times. The CDR3 DNA follows: TGTGCCAGCAGCTTAGGGGGGGCGGATGGCTACACCTTC. Translation: CASSLGGADGYTF. The chain joins TRBV7-8 to TRBJ1-2; weak D call: TRBD1 (6 bases). This CDR3 spans 13 amino acids. The ends were cut back, 1 base at V and 6 bases at J, with 9 bases in the middle. Germline CDR1 reads SGHVS; CDR2 reads FQNEAQ.

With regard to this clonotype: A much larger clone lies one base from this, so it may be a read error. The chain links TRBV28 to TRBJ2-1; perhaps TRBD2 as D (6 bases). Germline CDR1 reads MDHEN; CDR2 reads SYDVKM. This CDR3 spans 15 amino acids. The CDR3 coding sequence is TGTGCCAGCATCTCCCAGCGGGTCTCCTACAATGAGGAGTTCTTC. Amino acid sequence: CASISQRVSYNEEFF. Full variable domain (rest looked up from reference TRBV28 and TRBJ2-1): DVKVTQSSRYLVKRTGEKVFLECVQDMDHENMFWYRQDPGLGLRLIYFSYDVKMKEKGDIPEGYSVSREKKERFSLILESASTNQTSMYLCASISQRVSYNEEFFGPGTRLTVL.